This T cell receptor beta chain was found in a study of early T cells in non-severe SARS-CoV-2 infection. Points from the study as a whole: Anti-spike CD8 responses were favored by VDJdb matching, which missed private and CD4 specificities.

The CDR3 loop spans 15 amino acids. V lost 5 bases and J 0 bases, leaving 16 bases between the germline ends. Germline CDR1 SQVTM, CDR2 ANQGSEA. This clonotype was seen a handful of times. What it recognizes is unknown. Each CDR3 protein gets one entry after TCRdb re-called the 5' RACE reads with MiXCR. In the table there are 100,000 or so distinct CDR3 sequences, around 16% of which are singletons. This specimen consisted of whole blood, obtained at baseline. The chain joins TRBV29-1 to TRBJ1-2; D not certain. The sequence was obtained from an adult who was a healthcare worker with PCR-confirmed SARS-CoV-2 infection or an uninfected control (not recorded which). CDR3 in amino acids: CSVSLGWAANYGYTF. The CDR3 DNA follows: TGCAGCGTTAGTCTTGGGTGGGCTGCTAACTATGGCTACACCTTC.